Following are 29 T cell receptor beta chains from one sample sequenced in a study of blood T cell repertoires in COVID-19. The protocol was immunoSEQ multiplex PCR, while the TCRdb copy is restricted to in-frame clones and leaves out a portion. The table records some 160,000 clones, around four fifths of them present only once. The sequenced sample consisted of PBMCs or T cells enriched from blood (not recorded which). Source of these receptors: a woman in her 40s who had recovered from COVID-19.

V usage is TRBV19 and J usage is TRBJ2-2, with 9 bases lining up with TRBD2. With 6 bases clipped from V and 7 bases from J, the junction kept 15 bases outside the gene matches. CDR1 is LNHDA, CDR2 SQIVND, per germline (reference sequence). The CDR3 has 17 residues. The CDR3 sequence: CASSETPGTSSVGELFF. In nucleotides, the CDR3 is TGTGCCAGTAGCGAAACCCCGGGGACTAGCTCGGTCGGGGAGCTGTTTTTT.

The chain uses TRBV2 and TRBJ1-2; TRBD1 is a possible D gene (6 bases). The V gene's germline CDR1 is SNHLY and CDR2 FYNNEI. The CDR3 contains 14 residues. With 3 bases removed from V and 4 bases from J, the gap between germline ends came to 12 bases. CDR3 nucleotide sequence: TGTGCCAGCAGTGACCCTGGACAGCGCTATGGCTACACCTTC. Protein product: CASSDPGQRYGYTF.

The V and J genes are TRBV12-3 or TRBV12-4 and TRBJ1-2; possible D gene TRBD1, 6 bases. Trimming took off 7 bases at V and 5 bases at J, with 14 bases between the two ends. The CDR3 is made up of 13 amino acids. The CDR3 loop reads CASNTQGGYGYTF. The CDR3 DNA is TGTGCCAGCAATACACAGGGAGGGTATGGCTACACCTTC.

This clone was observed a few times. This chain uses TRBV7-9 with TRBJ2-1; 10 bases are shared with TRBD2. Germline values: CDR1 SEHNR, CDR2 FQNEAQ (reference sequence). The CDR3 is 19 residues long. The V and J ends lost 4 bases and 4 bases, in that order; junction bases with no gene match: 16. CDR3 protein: CASSSGGLAGGLGYNEQFF. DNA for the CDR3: TGTGCCAGCAGCTCGGGGGGATTAGCGGGAGGTCTAGGATACAATGAGCAGTTCTTC.

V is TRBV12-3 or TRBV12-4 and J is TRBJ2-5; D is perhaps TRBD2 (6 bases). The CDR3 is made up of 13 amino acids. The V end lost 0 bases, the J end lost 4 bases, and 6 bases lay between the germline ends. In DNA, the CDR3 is TGTGCCAGCAGTTTAGCGGGAGGAGAGACCCAGTACTTC. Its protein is CASSLAGGETQYF.

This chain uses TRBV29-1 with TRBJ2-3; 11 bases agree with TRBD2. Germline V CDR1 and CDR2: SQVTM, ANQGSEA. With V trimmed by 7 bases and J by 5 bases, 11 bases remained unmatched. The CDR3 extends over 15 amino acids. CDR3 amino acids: CSGVRTSGSQDTQYF. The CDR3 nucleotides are TGCAGCGGAGTCCGAACTAGCGGGAGTCAAGATACGCAGTATTTT.

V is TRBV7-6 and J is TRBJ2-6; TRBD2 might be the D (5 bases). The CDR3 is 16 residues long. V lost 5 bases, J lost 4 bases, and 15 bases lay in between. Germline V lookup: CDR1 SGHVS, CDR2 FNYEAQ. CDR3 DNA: TGTGCCAGCAGCGGAGGAACCGTTAGAGGGGCCAACGTCCTGACTTTC. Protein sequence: CASSGGTVRGANVLTF.

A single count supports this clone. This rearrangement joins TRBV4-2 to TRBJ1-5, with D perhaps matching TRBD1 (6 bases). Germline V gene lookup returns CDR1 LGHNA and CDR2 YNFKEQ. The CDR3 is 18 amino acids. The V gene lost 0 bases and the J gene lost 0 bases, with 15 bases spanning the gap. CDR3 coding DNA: TGTGCCAGCAGCCAAGATGGCAGGGGATCGTATAGCAATCAGCCCCAGCATTTT. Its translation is CASSQDGRGSYSNQPQHF.

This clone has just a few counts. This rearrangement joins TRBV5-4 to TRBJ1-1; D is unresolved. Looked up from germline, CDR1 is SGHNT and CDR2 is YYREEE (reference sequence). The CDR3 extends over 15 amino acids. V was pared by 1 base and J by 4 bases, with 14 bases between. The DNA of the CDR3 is TGTGCCAGCAGCTTGAGGAGGGAACGGACCACTGAAGCTTTCTTT. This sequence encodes CASSLRRERTTEAFF.

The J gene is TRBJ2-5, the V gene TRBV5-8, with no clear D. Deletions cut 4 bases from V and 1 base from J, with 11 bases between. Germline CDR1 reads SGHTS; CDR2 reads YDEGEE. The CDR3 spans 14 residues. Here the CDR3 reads CASSEVVIQETQYF. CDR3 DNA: TGTGCCAGCAGCGAGGTTGTGATCCAAGAGACCCAGTACTTC.

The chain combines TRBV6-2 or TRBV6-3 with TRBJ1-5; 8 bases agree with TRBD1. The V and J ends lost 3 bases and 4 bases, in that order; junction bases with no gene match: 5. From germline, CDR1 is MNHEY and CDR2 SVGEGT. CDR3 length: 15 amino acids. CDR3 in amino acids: CASSYGQGANQPQHF. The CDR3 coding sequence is TGTGCCAGCAGTTATGGGCAGGGGGCAAATCAGCCCCAGCATTTT.

CDR3 amino acids: CASSERVSGGGETQYF. In nucleotides, the CDR3 is TGTGCCAGCAGTGAACGGGTTAGCGGGGGGGGAGAGACCCAGTACTTC. The gene calls are TRBV2 and TRBJ2-5, with 11 bases that match TRBD2. Losses at the gene ends were 2 bases for V and 4 bases for J; bases not matched to a gene: 6. The CDR3 runs to 16 residues. Germline V gene data show CDR1 as SNHLY and CDR2 as FYNNEI.

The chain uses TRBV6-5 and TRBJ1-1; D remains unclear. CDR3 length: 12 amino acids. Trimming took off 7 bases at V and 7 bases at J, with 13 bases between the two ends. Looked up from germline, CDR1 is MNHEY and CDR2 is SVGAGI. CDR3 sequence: CASIKPSNEAFF. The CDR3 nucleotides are TGTGCCAGCATAAAGCCATCCAATGAAGCTTTCTTT.

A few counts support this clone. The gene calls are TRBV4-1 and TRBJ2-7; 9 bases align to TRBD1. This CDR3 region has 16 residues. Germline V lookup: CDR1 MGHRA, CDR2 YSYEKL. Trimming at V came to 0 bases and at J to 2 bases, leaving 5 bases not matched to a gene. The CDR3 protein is CASSQELTGGPYEQYF. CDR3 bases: TGCGCCAGCAGCCAAGAGTTAACAGGGGGCCCCTACGAGCAGTACTTC.

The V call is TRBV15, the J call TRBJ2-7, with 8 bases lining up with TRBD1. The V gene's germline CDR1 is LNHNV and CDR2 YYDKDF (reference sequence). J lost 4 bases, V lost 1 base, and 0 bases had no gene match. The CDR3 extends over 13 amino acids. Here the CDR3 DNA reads TGTGCCACCAGCAGAGGGACAGGGTACGAGCAGTACTTC. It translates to CATSRGTGYEQYF.

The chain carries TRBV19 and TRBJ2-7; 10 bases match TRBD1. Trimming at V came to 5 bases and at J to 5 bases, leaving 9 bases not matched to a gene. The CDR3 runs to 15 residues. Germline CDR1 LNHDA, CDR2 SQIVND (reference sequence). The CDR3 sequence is CASSPRRGTGDEQYF. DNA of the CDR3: TGTGCCAGTAGTCCAAGACGCGGGACAGGGGACGAGCAGTACTTC.

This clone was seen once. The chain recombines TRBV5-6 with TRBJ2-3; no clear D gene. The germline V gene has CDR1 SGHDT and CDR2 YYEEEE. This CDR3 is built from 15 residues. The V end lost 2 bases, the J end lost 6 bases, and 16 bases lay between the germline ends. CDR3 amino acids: CASSFSPEEVDTQYF. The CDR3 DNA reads TGTGCCAGCAGCTTTTCACCCGAAGAGGTGGATACGCAGTATTTT.

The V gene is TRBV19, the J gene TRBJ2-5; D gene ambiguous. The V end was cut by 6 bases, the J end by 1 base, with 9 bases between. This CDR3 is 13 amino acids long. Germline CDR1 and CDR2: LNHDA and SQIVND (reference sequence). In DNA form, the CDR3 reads TGTGCCAGTAGCCCGAGAACCCAAGAGACCCAGTACTTC. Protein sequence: CASSPRTQETQYF.

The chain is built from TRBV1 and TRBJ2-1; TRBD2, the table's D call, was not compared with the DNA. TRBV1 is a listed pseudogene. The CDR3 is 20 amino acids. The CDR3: CTSSQPAIYWLADRINEQFF. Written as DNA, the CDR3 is TGCACCAGCAGCCAACCAGCAATATACTGGCTAGCGGATAGGATCAATGAGCAGTTCTTC.

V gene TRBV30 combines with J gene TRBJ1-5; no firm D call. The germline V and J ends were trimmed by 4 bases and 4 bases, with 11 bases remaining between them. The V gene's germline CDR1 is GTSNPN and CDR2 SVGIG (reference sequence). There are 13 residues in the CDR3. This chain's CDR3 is CAWNPGGNQPQHF. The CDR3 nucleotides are TGTGCCTGGAACCCTGGAGGGAATCAGCCCCAGCATTTT.

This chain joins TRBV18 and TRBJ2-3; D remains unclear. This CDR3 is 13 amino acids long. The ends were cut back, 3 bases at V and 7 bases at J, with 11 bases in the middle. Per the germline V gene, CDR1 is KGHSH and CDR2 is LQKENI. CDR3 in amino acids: CASSPPGFHTQYF. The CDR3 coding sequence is TGTGCCAGCTCACCTCCTGGCTTTCATACGCAGTATTTT.

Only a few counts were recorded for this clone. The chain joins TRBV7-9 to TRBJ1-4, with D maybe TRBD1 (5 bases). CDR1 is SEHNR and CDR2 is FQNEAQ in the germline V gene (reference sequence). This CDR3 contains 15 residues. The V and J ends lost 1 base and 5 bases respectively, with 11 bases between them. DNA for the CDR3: TGTGCCAGCAGCTTAGAACAGGTTCACAATGAAAAACTGTTTTTT. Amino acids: CASSLEQVHNEKLFF. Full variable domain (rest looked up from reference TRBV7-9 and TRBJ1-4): DTGVSQNPRHKITKRGQNVTFRCDPISEHNRLYWYRQTLGQGPEFLTYFQNEAQLEKSRLLSDRFSAERPKGSFSTLEIQRTEQGDSAMYLCASSLEQVHNEKLFFGSGTQLSVL.

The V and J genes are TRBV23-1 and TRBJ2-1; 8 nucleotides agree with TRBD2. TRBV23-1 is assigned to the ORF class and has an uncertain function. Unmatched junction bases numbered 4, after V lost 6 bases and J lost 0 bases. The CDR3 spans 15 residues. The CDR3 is CASSLSGDSYNEQFF. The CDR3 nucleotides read TGCGCCAGCAGCCTTAGCGGGGACTCCTACAATGAGCAGTTCTTC.

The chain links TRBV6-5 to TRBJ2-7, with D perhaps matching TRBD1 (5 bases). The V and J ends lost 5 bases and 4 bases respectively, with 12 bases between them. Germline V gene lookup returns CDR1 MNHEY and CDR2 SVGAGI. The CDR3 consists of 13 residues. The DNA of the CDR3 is TGTGCCAGCAGTCCTAAGACAGAGTACGAGCAGTACTTC. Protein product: CASSPKTEYEQYF.

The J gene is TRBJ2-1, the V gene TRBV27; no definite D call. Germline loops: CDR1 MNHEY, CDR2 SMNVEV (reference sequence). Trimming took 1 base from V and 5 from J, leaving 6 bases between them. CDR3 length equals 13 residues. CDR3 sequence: CASSLYADNEQFF. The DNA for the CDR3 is TGTGCCAGCAGTTTATACGCAGACAATGAGCAGTTCTTC.

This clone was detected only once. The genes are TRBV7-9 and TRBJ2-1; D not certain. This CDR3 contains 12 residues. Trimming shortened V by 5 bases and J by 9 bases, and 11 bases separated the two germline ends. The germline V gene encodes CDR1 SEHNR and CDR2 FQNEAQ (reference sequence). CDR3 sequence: CASSPQSAEQFF. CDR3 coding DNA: TGTGCCAGCAGCCCCCAAAGCGCTGAGCAGTTCTTC.

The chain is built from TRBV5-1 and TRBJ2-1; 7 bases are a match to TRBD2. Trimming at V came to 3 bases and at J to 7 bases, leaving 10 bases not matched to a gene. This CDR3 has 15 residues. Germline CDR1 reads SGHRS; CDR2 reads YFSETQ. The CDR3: CASSSPGGRRNEQFF. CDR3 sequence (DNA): TGCGCCAGCAGCTCCCCCGGGGGGAGGAGGAATGAGCAGTTCTTC. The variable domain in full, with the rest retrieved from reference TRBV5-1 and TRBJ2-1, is KAGVTQTPRYLIKTRGQQVTLSCSPISGHRSVSWYQQTPGQGLQFLFEYFSETQRNKGNFPGRFSGRQFSNSRSEMNVSTLELGDSALYLCASSSPGGRRNEQFFGPGTRLTVL.

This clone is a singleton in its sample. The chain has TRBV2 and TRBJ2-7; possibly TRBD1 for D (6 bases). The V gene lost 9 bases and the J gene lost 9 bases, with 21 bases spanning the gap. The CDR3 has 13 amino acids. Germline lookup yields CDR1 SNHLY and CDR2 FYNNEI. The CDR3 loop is CASSGDPGTVQYF. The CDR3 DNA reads TGTGCCAGTTCAGGGGACCCGGGGACCGTGCAGTACTTC.

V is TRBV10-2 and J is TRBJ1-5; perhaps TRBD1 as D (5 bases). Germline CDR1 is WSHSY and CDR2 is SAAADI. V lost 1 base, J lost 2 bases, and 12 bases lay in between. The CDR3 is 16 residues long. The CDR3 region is CASSEWEGGGNQPQHF. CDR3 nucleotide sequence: TGCGCCAGCAGTGAGTGGGAAGGAGGGGGCAATCAGCCCCAGCATTTT.